What follows are 30 T cell receptor beta chains derived from one specimen sequenced in a study of blood T cell repertoires in COVID-19. Data came from immunoSEQ multiplex PCR; TCRdb stores just in-frame clones and leaves some out. This sample yields some 200,000 clones, of which around nine tenths are seen a single time; approximately 0.5% belongs to the top ten. The sequencing input was peripheral blood. The receptors come from a man aged 45-65 years with acute or convalescent COVID-19.

Written as DNA, the CDR3 is TGTGCCAGCAGTCTAGGGGCAGGGTCTGAAAAACTGTTTTTT. This encodes CASSLGAGSEKLFF. The chain recombines TRBV6-2 or TRBV6-3 with TRBJ1-4; D perhaps matches TRBD1 (5 bases). The CDR3 loop spans 14 amino acids. V was clipped by 5 bases and J by 7 bases, with 14 bases between them. CDR1 and CDR2 (germline): MNHEY, SVGEGT.

The V and J genes are TRBV6-6 and TRBJ2-1; a weak D match, TRBD2 (5 bases). V was pared by 0 bases and J by 6 bases, with 6 bases between. Germline V gene sequence: CDR1 MNHNY, CDR2 SVGAGI (reference sequence). The CDR3 sequence is 13 residues long. DNA of the CDR3: TGTGCCAGCAGTTACTCGAGGGTCAATGAGCAGTTCTTC. This translates into CASSYSRVNEQFF.

The rearrangement uses TRBV27 and TRBJ2-7; 10 positions match TRBD1. The CDR3 extends over 15 amino acids. Looked up from germline, CDR1 is MNHEY and CDR2 is SMNVEV (reference sequence). The V segment lost 6 bases and the J segment 0 bases; nucleotides outside the gene matches: 5. CDR3 nucleotide sequence: TGTGCCAGCAGGTCCCGGGACAGGGGCTCCTACGAGCAGTACTTC. Amino acid sequence: CASRSRDRGSYEQYF.

The V call is TRBV7-9, the J call TRBJ2-3, with D perhaps matching TRBD1 (6 bases). CDR1 SEHNR and CDR2 FQNEAQ come from the germline V gene (reference sequence). The germline V and J ends were trimmed by 3 bases and 4 bases, with 17 bases remaining between them. CDR3 length: 16 residues. This CDR3 reads CASSFRGAGVSDTQYF. The CDR3 DNA follows: TGTGCCAGCAGCTTTCGGGGTGCAGGGGTATCAGATACGCAGTATTTT.

J is TRBJ1-1 and V is TRBV6-2 or TRBV6-3; 8 bases are a match to TRBD1. The trim removed 6 bases at V and 5 bases at J, leaving 8 bases unmatched. CDR3 length equals 14 residues. The germline V gene encodes CDR1 MNHEY and CDR2 SVGEGT. CDR3 nucleotides: TGTGCCAGCAGCCAAGACAGGGGTAGGACTGAAGCTTTCTTT. It codes for CASSQDRGRTEAFF.

This clone has just one count. The gene calls are TRBV23-1 and TRBJ1-4; possible D gene TRBD1, 5 bases. TRBV23-1 is an open reading frame whose function is uncertain. The CDR3 contains 15 residues. V lost 0 bases to trimming and J lost 5 bases, with 10 bases between them. This CDR3 is CASSQSQRGNEKLFF. As DNA, the CDR3 is TGCGCCAGCAGTCAATCTCAAAGGGGAAATGAAAAACTGTTTTTT.

V gene TRBV7-6 combines with J gene TRBJ2-3, with 8 bases fitting TRBD2. CDR3 length: 18 residues. CDR1 and CDR2 (germline): SGHVS, FNYEAQ. The V and J ends lost 1 base and 2 bases, in that order; junction bases with no gene match: 11. CDR3 region: CASSLESGAGAFTDTQYF. The DNA of the CDR3 is TGTGCCAGCAGCTTAGAGTCTGGAGCGGGGGCCTTCACAGATACGCAGTATTTT.

The CDR3 DNA follows: TGTGCCAGCAGCTTTAGGCGGAGCGAAGCTTTCTTT. This sequence encodes CASSFRRSEAFF. This chain uses TRBV5-6 with TRBJ1-1; D unclear. Deletions cut 2 bases from V and 8 bases from J, with 10 bases between. CDR1 SGHDT and CDR2 YYEEEE come from the germline V gene. The CDR3 runs to 12 residues. The variable domain in full, completed from reference TRBV5-6 and TRBJ1-1, reads DAGVTQSPTHLIKTRGQQVTLRCSPKSGHDTVSWYQQALGQGPQFIFQYYEEEERQRGNFPDRFSGHQFPNYSSELNVNALLLGDSALYLCASSFRRSEAFFGQGTRLTVV.

The chain has TRBV11-1 and TRBJ1-2; D is unclear. The germline V gene encodes CDR1 SGHAT and CDR2 FQDESV (reference sequence). The CDR3 has 14 amino acids. The V and J ends lost 1 base and 4 bases respectively, with 10 bases between them. As DNA, the CDR3 is TGTGCCAGCAGCTTAGATGGGCCCAGCTATGGCTACACCTTC. As protein: CASSLDGPSYGYTF.

The V gene is TRBV9, the J gene TRBJ2-5, with 7 positions matching TRBD1. Germline-derived CDR1 and CDR2 are SGDLS and YYNGEE. CDR3 length: 16 amino acids. Trimming cost V 2 bases and J 4 bases; bases outside gene matches: 11. As DNA, the CDR3 is TGTGCCAGCAGCGTCGCAGAAGGCAGGGGGAGAGAGACCCAGTACTTC. Translation gives CASSVAEGRGRETQYF.

This clone was counted a single time. The chain employs TRBV27 and TRBJ1-5; D gene unclear. Trimming removed 10 bases from V and 3 bases from J, with 16 bases in between. This CDR3 is built from 14 residues. Germline assignment: CDR1 MNHEY and CDR2 SMNVEV (reference sequence). The CDR3 region is CATSGGVNNQPQHF. CDR3 sequence (DNA): TGTGCCACCTCGGGTGGAGTTAACAATCAGCCCCAGCATTTT.

This rearrangement joins TRBV19 to TRBJ1-3; D remains ambiguous. This CDR3 region has 13 residues. Trimming took off 6 bases at V and 2 bases at J, with 8 bases between the two ends. The germline CDR1 and CDR2 sequences are LNHDA and SQIVND (reference sequence). CDR3 sequence reads: CASSRRTGNTIYF. The CDR3 bases are TGTGCCAGTAGCCGGCGGACTGGAAACACCATATATTTT.

The chain uses TRBV20-1 and TRBJ2-1; no reliable D call. This CDR3 is built from 11 residues. Per germline, CDR1 DFQATT and CDR2 SNEGSKA (reference sequence). The V end lost 1 base, the J end lost 9 bases, and 7 bases lay between the germline ends. The CDR3 loop is CSARGLGEQFF. CDR3 coding DNA: TGCAGTGCTAGAGGGCTAGGTGAGCAGTTCTTC.

V usage is TRBV19 and J usage is TRBJ2-7; the D gene is possibly TRBD2 (5 bases). Deletions cut 4 bases from V and 2 bases from J, with 9 bases between. The germline gives CDR1 LNHDA, CDR2 SQIVND (reference sequence). The CDR3 extends over 13 amino acids. CDR3 protein: CASSKSGPYEQYF. CDR3 sequence (DNA): TGTGCCAGTAGTAAGAGCGGCCCCTACGAGCAGTACTTC.

The chain recombines TRBV9 with TRBJ1-1; 11 bases are shared with TRBD1. V gave up 0 bases and J gave up 8 bases; unmatched junction bases: 9. The germline CDR1 and CDR2 sequences are SGDLS and YYNGEE. The CDR3 length is 16 residues. CDR3 in DNA: TGTGCCAGCAGCGTAGCGCCAACTGGGACAGGGGGAGAAGCTTTCTTT. Amino acids: CASSVAPTGTGGEAFF.

V is TRBV9 and J is TRBJ2-3; a weak D match, TRBD1 (6 bases). V was cut by 3 bases and J by 2 bases, with 16 bases left in between. Germline V gene data show CDR1 as SGDLS and CDR2 as YYNGEE. The CDR3 totals 16 residues. Written as DNA, the CDR3 is TGTGCCAGCAGCGCCAACACAGGGCCCCCCACAGATACGCAGTATTTT. Protein product: CASSANTGPPTDTQYF.

The rearrangement uses TRBV2 and TRBJ1-6; 7 bases fit TRBD1. V shed 4 bases, J shed 13 bases, and the junction held 7 bases outside the gene matches. CDR1 is SNHLY, CDR2 FYNNEI, per germline. This CDR3 spans 13 amino acids. The DNA for the CDR3 is TGTGCCAGCAGTGGGGACAGCGCCATCCCCCTCCACTTT. Its translation is CASSGDSAIPLHF.

The chain uses TRBV15 and TRBJ2-1; 12 nucleotides align to TRBD2. The germline V gene encodes CDR1 LNHNV and CDR2 YYDKDF (reference sequence). This CDR3 comprises 14 residues. With 8 bases clipped from V and 8 bases from J, the junction kept 7 bases outside the gene matches. For the CDR3, the DNA is TGTGCCACCCGCCTAGCGGGAGGGGGGCATGAGCAGTTCTTC. Translating it yields CATRLAGGGHEQFF.

This rearrangement joins TRBV6-6 to TRBJ2-3; 7 positions agree with TRBD2. This CDR3 region has 13 residues. Germline values: CDR1 MNHNY, CDR2 SVGAGI (reference sequence). Trimming removed 0 bases from V and 8 bases from J; junction bases left unmatched: 2. The CDR3 coding sequence is TGTGCCAGCAGTTACTCGGGGGGGGGTACGCAGTATTTT. This codes for CASSYSGGGTQYF.

This chain connects TRBV6-5 to TRBJ1-4; a possible D gene is TRBD1 (5 bases). Trimming removed 6 bases at V and 3 bases at J, with 14 bases between. CDR3 length equals 15 residues. Germline values: CDR1 MNHEY, CDR2 SVGAGI. The CDR3 DNA is TGTGCCAGCAGCCTCCGACAGCTCTCTAATGAAAAACTGTTTTTT. Protein sequence: CASSLRQLSNEKLFF.

The chain employs TRBV11-1 and TRBJ1-1, with a possible D match to TRBD1 (5 bases). Germline V CDR1 and CDR2: SGHAT, FQDESV (reference sequence). The CDR3 runs 12 residues. V lost 4 bases, J lost 11 bases, and 14 bases lay in between. CDR3 sequence reads: CASSSRGRLAFF. DNA for the CDR3: TGTGCCAGCAGCTCGCGGGGACGATTGGCTTTCTTT.

The chain employs TRBV5-4 and TRBJ2-2; 9 nucleotides match TRBD1. V shed 4 bases, J shed 1 base, and the junction held 2 bases outside the gene matches. This CDR3 region has 15 residues. CDR1 and CDR2 (germline): SGHNT, YYREEE (reference sequence). The CDR3 loop reads CASSAGQGNTGELFF. The CDR3 DNA is TGTGCCAGCAGCGCGGGACAGGGGAACACCGGGGAGCTGTTTTTT.

The chain is built from TRBV4-3 and TRBJ1-2; D may be TRBD1 (5 bases). Trimming stripped 2 bases from V and 2 bases from J, with 15 bases between. CDR1 is LGHNA, CDR2 YSLEER, per germline. The CDR3 runs 16 residues. The CDR3 bases are TGCGCCAGCAGCCAACAAGGGCAGGGTACCAACTATGGCTACACCTTC. This gives the protein CASSQQGQGTNYGYTF.

This sequence joins TRBV7-6 and TRBJ2-3; D is perhaps TRBD2 (6 bases). Germline V gives CDR1 SGHVS, CDR2 FNYEAQ. The V gene lost 1 base and the J gene lost 0 bases, with 8 bases spanning the gap. The CDR3 sequence is 15 residues long. The CDR3 here is CASSLVSGSTDTQYF. CDR3 coding DNA: TGTGCCAGCAGCTTAGTTAGCGGTAGCACAGATACGCAGTATTTT.

V and J are TRBV11-2 and TRBJ2-7; unclear D gene. The CDR3 is 14 residues long. Trimming removed 4 bases at V and 1 base at J, with 11 bases between. The germline gives CDR1 SGHAT, CDR2 FQNNGV. The CDR3 DNA reads as TGTGCCAGCAGCTCAGACTCCCAGTCCTACGAGCAGTACGTC. It encodes CASSSDSQSYEQYV.

The V and J genes are TRBV7-2 and TRBJ2-3; 11 bases agree with TRBD2. The V gene end was trimmed by 0 bases and the J gene end by 3 bases; junction bases not matched to a gene: 8. The CDR3 runs to 18 residues. The germline CDR1 and CDR2 sequences are SGHTA and FQGNSA. CDR3 DNA sequence: TGTGCCAGCAGCTTAGCGACGGCTAGCGGGGGGTTGACAGATACGCAGTATTTT. It specifies CASSLATASGGLTDTQYF.

The gene calls are TRBV10-3 and TRBJ1-6; TRBD1 agrees at 11 bases. This CDR3 has 16 amino acids. Germline CDR1 and CDR2: ENHRY and SYGVKD. J lost 9 bases, V lost 3 bases, and 7 bases had no gene match. DNA for the CDR3: TGTGCCATCAGTGATTTCGCCGGGACAGGGGGTTCACCCCTCCACTTT. Amino acid sequence: CAISDFAGTGGSPLHF.

This chain links TRBV6-2 or TRBV6-3 with TRBJ1-5; TRBD1 is a possible D gene (6 bases). This CDR3 has 16 amino acids. V was pared by 7 bases and J by 1 base, with 17 bases between. The germline V gene has CDR1 MNHEY and CDR2 SVGEGT. CDR3 protein: CASTPRGGISNQPQHF. The CDR3 DNA follows: TGTGCCAGCACCCCAAGGGGGGGCATCAGCAATCAGCCCCAGCATTTT.

The chain employs TRBV5-6 and TRBJ1-1, with TRBD1 identical over 9 bases. J gave up 9 bases and V 0 bases, and 6 bases lay outside the gene matches. Germline CDR1 reads SGHDT; CDR2 reads YYEEEE. The CDR3 spans 14 residues. CDR3 amino acids: CASSLGGTGTKAFF. The CDR3 nucleotides are TGTGCCAGCAGCTTGGGAGGGACAGGGACAAAAGCTTTCTTT.

The gene calls are TRBV9 and TRBJ2-3; the match to TRBD1 covers 7 bases. Germline values: CDR1 SGDLS, CDR2 YYNGEE. The CDR3 has 16 residues. V gave up 3 bases and J gave up 1 base; unmatched junction bases: 8. The CDR3 protein is CASSATGTRRTDTQYF. The CDR3 DNA reads as TGTGCCAGCAGCGCGACAGGGACCAGGCGCACAGATACGCAGTATTTT.